The 6 T cell receptor beta chains below come from one sample, sequenced in a study of long-term antiretroviral therapy in people with HIV. It was version v3.0 of the immunoSEQ assay that was run at survey level. Profiling relied on immunoSEQ multiplex PCR, and the TCRdb table lists in-frame clones only, not all of them. The table shows 20,000 to 25,000 clones, with about 79% occurring only once. The sample consisted of unsorted PBMCs, taken 0.1 years before starting antiretroviral therapy. The source is a man aged 18 to 30 with HIV.

The chain recombines TRBV5-1 with TRBJ2-7; 8 nucleotides agree with TRBD2. This CDR3 is built from 13 residues. With V trimmed by 7 bases and J by 4 bases, 7 bases remained unmatched. CDR1 and CDR2 from the germline V gene are SGHRS and YFSETQ. The CDR3 region is CASRPGGEYEQYF. Written as DNA, the CDR3 is TGCGCCAGCCGTCCCGGGGGGGAGTACGAGCAGTACTTC.

The chain employs TRBV27 and TRBJ1-5; TRBD1 matches at 11 bases. CDR1 and CDR2 (germline): MNHEY, SMNVEV (reference sequence). The CDR3 runs to 16 residues. V lost 2 bases and J lost 5; bases outside the gene matches: 5. The CDR3 DNA sequence: TGTGCCAGCAGTTTACCGGGACAGGGGGTTCATCAGCCCCAGCATTTT. Translated: CASSLPGQGVHQPQHF.

About this clone itself: Germline and junction disagree at one end, which may indicate a read error. The chain couples TRBV13 to TRBJ2-7; the D gene is possibly TRBD2 (6 bases). The CDR3 covers 16 residues. CDR1 and CDR2 (germline): PRHDT, FYEKMQ (reference sequence). The CDR3 nucleotides read TGCGCCAGCAGCCAAGACGGGGTCGGGAGAGGCGGCGAGCAGTACTTC. Amino acids: CASSQDGVGRGGEQYF. Full variable domain (remainder filled in from reference TRBV13 and TRBJ2-7): AAGVIQSPRHLIKEKRETATLKCYPIPRHDTVYWYQQGPGQDPQFLISFYEKMQSDKGSIPDRFSAQQFSDYHSELNMSSLELGDSALYFCASSQDGVGRGGEQYFGPGTRLTVT.

The chain has TRBV7-8 and TRBJ2-4, with TRBD2 matching 8 bases. Trimming at V came to 1 base and at J to 2 bases, leaving 7 bases not matched to a gene. The CDR3 is made up of 17 amino acids. In germline, CDR1 is SGHVS, CDR2 FQNEAQ. The CDR3 sequence: CASSLGAGGASKNIQYF. In DNA, the CDR3 is TGTGCCAGCAGCTTAGGTGCGGGGGGCGCTTCCAAAAACATTCAGTACTTC.

This sequence joins TRBV28 and TRBJ2-2; 7 bases agree with TRBD2. V lost 3 bases, J lost 1 base, and 8 bases stayed unmatched. The CDR3 length is 17 residues. CDR1 is MDHEN, CDR2 SYDVKM, per germline. The CDR3 region has the DNA TGTGCCAGCAGTTTTCTCCTAGCGGTAATGAACACCGGGGAGCTGTTTTTT. Its protein is CASSFLLAVMNTGELFF.

V gene TRBV30 combines with J gene TRBJ2-5; TRBD2 matches 7 bases. Germline assignment: CDR1 GTSNPN and CDR2 SVGIG (reference sequence). CDR3 length equals 10 residues. CDR3 DNA: TGTGCTGGGGGGGAAGAGACCCAGTACTTC. This gives the protein CAGGEETQYF.